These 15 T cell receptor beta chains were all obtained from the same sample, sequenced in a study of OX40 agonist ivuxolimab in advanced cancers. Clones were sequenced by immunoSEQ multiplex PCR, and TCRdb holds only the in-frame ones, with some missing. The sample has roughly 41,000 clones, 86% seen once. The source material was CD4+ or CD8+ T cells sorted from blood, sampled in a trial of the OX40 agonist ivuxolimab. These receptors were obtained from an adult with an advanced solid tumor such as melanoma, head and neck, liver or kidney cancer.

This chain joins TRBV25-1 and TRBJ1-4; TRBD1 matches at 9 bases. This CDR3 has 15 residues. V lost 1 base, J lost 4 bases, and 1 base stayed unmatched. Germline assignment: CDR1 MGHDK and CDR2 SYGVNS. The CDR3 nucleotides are TGTGCCAGCAGTGAATCGACAGGGGGTAATGAAAAACTGTTTTTT. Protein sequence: CASSESTGGNEKLFF.

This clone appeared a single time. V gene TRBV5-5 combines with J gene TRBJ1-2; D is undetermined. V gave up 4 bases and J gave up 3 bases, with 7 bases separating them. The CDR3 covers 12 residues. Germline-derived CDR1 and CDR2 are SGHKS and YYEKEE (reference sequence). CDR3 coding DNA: TGTGCCAGCAGCCTTCAGCACTATGGCTACACCTTC. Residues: CASSLQHYGYTF.

DNA of the CDR3: TGTGCCAGCATTCCCTCCCTCGGCGGCGGGGAGCTGTTTTTT. As protein: CASIPSLGGGELFF. The chain employs TRBV6-5 and TRBJ2-2; no firm D call. Germline V gives CDR1 MNHEY, CDR2 SVGAGI. CDR3 size: 14 residues. V was clipped by 7 bases and J by 7 bases, with 16 bases between them.

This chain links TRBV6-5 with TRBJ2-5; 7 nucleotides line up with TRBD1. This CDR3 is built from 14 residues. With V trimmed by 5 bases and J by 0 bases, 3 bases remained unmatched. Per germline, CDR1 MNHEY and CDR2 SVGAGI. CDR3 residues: CASSRGQNQETQYF. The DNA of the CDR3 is TGTGCCAGCAGTAGGGGACAGAACCAAGAGACCCAGTACTTC.

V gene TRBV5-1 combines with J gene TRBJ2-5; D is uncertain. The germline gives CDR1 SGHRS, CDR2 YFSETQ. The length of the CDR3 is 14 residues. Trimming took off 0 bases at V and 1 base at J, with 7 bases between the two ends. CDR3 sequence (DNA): TGCGCCAGCAGCTTGGAACAGCTCCAAGAGACCCAGTACTTC. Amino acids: CASSLEQLQETQYF.

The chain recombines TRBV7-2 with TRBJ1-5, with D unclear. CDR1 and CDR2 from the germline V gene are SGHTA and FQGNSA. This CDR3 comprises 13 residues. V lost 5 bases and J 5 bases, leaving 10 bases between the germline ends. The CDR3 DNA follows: TGTGCCAGCAGCATTCGGGGAGATCAGCCCCAGCATTTT. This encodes CASSIRGDQPQHF.

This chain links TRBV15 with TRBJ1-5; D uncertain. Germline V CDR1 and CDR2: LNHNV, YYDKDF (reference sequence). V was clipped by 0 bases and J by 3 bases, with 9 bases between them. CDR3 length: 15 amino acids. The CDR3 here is CATSREKGPNQPQHF. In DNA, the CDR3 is TGTGCCACCAGCAGAGAAAAAGGGCCCAATCAGCCCCAGCATTTT.

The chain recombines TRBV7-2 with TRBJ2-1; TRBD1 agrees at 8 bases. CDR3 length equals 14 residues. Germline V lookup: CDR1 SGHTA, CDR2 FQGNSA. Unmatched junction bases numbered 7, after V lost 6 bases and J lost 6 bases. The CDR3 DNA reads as TGTGCCAGCAGGGACAGGGTAATGAGCAATGAGCAGTTCTTC. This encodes CASRDRVMSNEQFF.

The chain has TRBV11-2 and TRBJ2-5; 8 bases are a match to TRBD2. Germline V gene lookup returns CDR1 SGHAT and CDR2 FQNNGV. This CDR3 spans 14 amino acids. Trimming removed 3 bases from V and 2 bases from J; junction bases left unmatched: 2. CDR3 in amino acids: CASSFGGVQETQYF. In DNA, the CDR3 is TGTGCCAGCAGCTTCGGGGGGGTTCAAGAGACCCAGTACTTC. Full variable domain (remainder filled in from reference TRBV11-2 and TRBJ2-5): EAGVAQSPRYKIIEKRQSVAFWCNPISGHATLYWYQQILGQGPKLLIQFQNNGVVDDSQLPKDRFSAERLKGVDSTLKIQPAKLEDSAVYLCASSFGGVQETQYFGPGTRLLVL.

The CDR3 loop reads CATSRDRAGTGNTIYF. The CDR3 region has the DNA TGTGCCACCAGCAGAGATCGTGCGGGAACTGGAAACACCATATATTTT. V usage is TRBV15 and J usage is TRBJ1-3; D remains unclear. V lost 0 bases and J 2 bases, leaving 11 bases between the germline ends. The CDR3 extends over 16 amino acids. The germline gives CDR1 LNHNV, CDR2 YYDKDF (reference sequence).

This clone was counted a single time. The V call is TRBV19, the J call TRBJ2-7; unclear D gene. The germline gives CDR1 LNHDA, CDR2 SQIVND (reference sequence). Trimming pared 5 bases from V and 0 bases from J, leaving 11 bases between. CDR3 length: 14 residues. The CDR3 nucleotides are TGTGCCAGTAGTCTCACTCGGACCTCCTACGAGCAGTACTTC. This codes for CASSLTRTSYEQYF.

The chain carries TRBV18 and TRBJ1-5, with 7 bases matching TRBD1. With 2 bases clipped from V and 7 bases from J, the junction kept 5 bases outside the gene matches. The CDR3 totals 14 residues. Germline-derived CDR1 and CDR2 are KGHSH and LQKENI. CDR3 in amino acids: CASSPGQEVQPQHF. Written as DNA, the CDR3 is TGTGCCAGCTCACCAGGACAGGAAGTGCAGCCCCAGCATTTT.

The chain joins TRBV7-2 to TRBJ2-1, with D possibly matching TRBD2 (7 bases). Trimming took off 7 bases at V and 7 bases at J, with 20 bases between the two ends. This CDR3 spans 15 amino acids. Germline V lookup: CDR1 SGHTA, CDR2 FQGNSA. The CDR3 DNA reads TGTGCCAGCAAGCGCGGGGGCCCTCGGGGAAATGAGCAGTTCTTC. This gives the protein CASKRGGPRGNEQFF. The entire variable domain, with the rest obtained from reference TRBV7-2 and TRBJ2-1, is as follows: GAGVSQSPSNKVTEKGKDVELRCDPISGHTALYWYRQSLGQGLEFLIYFQGNSAPDKSGLPSDRFSAERTGGSVSTLTIQRTQQEDSAVYLCASKRGGPRGNEQFFGPGTRLTVL.

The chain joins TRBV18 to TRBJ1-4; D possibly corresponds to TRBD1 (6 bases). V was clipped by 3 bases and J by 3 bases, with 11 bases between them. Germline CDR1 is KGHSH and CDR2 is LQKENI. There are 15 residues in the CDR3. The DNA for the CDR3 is TGTGCCAGCTCACCTAGACAGGCGTCTAATGAAAAACTGTTTTTT. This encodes CASSPRQASNEKLFF. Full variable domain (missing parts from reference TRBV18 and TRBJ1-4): NAGVMQNPRHLVRRRGQEARLRCSPMKGHSHVYWYRQLPEEGLKFMVYLQKENIIDESGMPKERFSAEFPKEGPSILRIQQVVRGDSAAYFCASSPRQASNEKLFFGSGTQLSVL.

This chain's CDR3 is CASSLETTYEQYF. The CDR3 DNA reads TGCGCCAGCAGCTTGGAAACCACCTACGAGCAGTACTTC. J is TRBJ2-7 and V is TRBV5-1; the D is unclear. This CDR3 comprises 13 residues. Trimming took 0 bases from V and 2 from J, leaving 6 bases between them. Germline CDR1 reads SGHRS; CDR2 reads YFSETQ.